A single sample gave rise to the 5 T cell receptor beta chains below, sequenced in a study of identical twins. TCRdb reanalysed the 5' RACE reads using MiXCR and keeps one entry per CDR3 protein. The repertoire holds roughly 700,000 distinct CDR3 sequences, with roughly 8% as singletons. These same records also appear under a second study, on yellow fever vaccine responses in identical twins.

Sample: PBMCs. These receptors all stem from a woman under 30 in good health.

This clonotype was counted between two and nine times. This chain joins TRBV20-1 and TRBJ2-1; 13 bases map to TRBD2. V lost 3 bases and J lost 2; bases outside the gene matches: 7. The CDR3 runs to 17 residues. In germline, CDR1 is DFQATT, CDR2 SNEGSKA (reference sequence). Here the CDR3 reads CSASGLAGEATYNEQFF. The DNA for the CDR3 is TGCAGTGCTAGCGGACTAGCGGGAGAGGCTACCTACAATGAGCAGTTCTTC.

Ten or more counts support this clonotype. The rearrangement uses TRBV15 and TRBJ2-3; D unresolved. The CDR3 has 13 residues. The germline V and J ends were trimmed by 3 bases and 6 bases, with 10 bases remaining between them. Germline V gives CDR1 LNHNV, CDR2 YYDKDF (reference sequence). The CDR3 is CATSRDYTDTQYF. CDR3 coding DNA: TGTGCCACCAGCAGGGATTACACCGATACGCAGTATTTT.

This clonotype turned up a few times. V gene TRBV5-1 combines with J gene TRBJ1-2; 12 bases map to TRBD1. The CDR3 spans 17 residues. The J segment lost 3 bases and the V segment lost 3 bases, leaving 9 bases of the junction unmatched. Germline CDR1 and CDR2: SGHRS and YFSETQ. CDR3 in DNA: TGCGCCAGCAGCTCCGGGACAGGGGGCCTATTGGACTATGGCTACACCTTC. Residues: CASSSGTGGLLDYGYTF.

The rearrangement links TRBV7-6 to TRBJ2-3; D ambiguous. V was cut by 4 bases and J by 6 bases, with 14 bases left in between. Looked up from germline, CDR1 is SGHVS and CDR2 is FNYEAQ. This CDR3 has 14 amino acids. The CDR3 DNA reads as TGTGCCAGCAGCTCACGAACAGCATCCGATACGCAGTATTTT. This translates into CASSSRTASDTQYF.

This chain links TRBV14 with TRBJ2-3; 12 bases are shared with TRBD2. V lost 2 bases and J lost 4; bases outside the gene matches: 4. CDR3 length: 16 residues. Germline V gene sequence: CDR1 SGHDN, CDR2 FVKESK. The CDR3 loop is CASSQTTSGSADTQYF. The CDR3, as DNA: TGTGCCAGCAGCCAAACGACTAGCGGGAGCGCAGATACGCAGTATTTT. Combining the CDR3 with reference TRBV14 and TRBJ2-3 gives the whole variable domain EAGVTQFPSHSVIEKGQTVTLRCDPISGHDNLYWYRRVMGKEIKFLLHFVKESKQDESGMPNNRFLAERTGGTYSTLKVQPAELEDSGVYFCASSQTTSGSADTQYFGPGTRLTVL.